This T cell receptor (beta chain) was captured in a study of blood T cell repertoires in COVID-19. The overall study: The United States, Italy and Spain provided the acute and convalescent COVID-19 samples. Sample material is recorded as cDNA or gDNA derived from T cells, B-cell-depleted T cells, or PBMCs.

Trimming at V came to 5 bases and at J to 7 bases, leaving 8 bases not matched to a gene. CDR3 length equals 13 residues. From germline, CDR1 is SQVTM and CDR2 ANQGSEA. Per the study methods: Nucleated cell number was recorded as an estimate derived from reference gene primer amplification. Method: immunoSEQ multiplex PCR; TCRdb's copy keeps in-frame clones and lacks some. D and trimming were read from the DNA, whereas the V and J calls and clone size are those reported in that table. The table records 73,000 or so clones, approximately 84% of them present only once. This chain connects TRBV29-1 to TRBJ2-5, with 9 positions matching TRBD1. Specimen: peripheral blood. The TCR was taken from a woman aged 60-70 years with acute or convalescent COVID-19. The CDR3 DNA reads TGCAGCGTTACACTACAGGGGGCGGGGACCCAGTACTTC. Translation: CSVTLQGAGTQYF.